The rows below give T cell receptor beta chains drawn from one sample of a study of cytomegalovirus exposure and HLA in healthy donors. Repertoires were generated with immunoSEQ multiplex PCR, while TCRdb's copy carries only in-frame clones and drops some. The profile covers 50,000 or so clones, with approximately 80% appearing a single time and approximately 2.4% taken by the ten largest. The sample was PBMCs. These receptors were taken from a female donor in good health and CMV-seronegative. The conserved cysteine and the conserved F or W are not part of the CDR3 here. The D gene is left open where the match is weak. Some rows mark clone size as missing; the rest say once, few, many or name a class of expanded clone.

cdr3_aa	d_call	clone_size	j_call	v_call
ASTGGQGTYEQY	TRBD1	few	TRBJ2-7	TRBV10-2
ASSRGTGNTDTQY	TRBD1	few	TRBJ2-3	TRBV9
ASSLTDGQGAQF	TRBD1	NA	TRBJ2-1	TRBV7-2
ASTSRVTGLGNNEQF	TRBD1	NA	TRBJ2-1	TRBV4-2
ASSLQGGSPLH	TRBD1	NA	TRBJ1-6	TRBV7-9
ASTLRDSFYEQY	NA	few	NA	TRBV7-9
ASSMGGENIQY	TRBD2	NA	TRBJ2-4	TRBV9
ASSLYRMDRVRKTEAF	TRBD1	NA	TRBJ1-1	TRBV7-3
ASSVGLAGGELF	TRBD2	NA	TRBJ2-2	TRBV6-4
ASTNHGTSGRNEQF	TRBD2	NA	TRBJ2-1	TRBV25-1
AITEAQLGELF	NA	NA	TRBJ2-2	TRBV10-3
TSSRRSGEASYEQY	NA	NA	TRBJ2-7	TRBV1
ASSSRSSPLH	NA	once	TRBJ1-6	TRBV28
ASSLGGGWNEQY	NA	NA	TRBJ2-7	TRBV27
AWSRQGAPDGYT	TRBD1	NA	TRBJ1-2	TRBV30
ASSTGAGQPQH	TRBD1	NA	TRBJ1-5	TRBV19
ASSQDRGGFNTEAF	NA	NA	TRBJ1-1	TRBV4-2
ASSSRSVNEQF	NA	NA	TRBJ2-1	TRBV7-2
ASAPQGGIKQY	NA	once	TRBJ2-5	TRBV7-9
ASSTPSRRDQETQY	NA	NA	TRBJ2-5	TRBV19
ASSQGSPTEAF	NA	NA	TRBJ1-1	TRBV4-3
ASSLRDRGEQY	TRBD1	few	TRBJ2-7	TRBV19
ASSWGGSGANVLT	NA	NA	TRBJ2-6	TRBV19
ATFTGVGYT	TRBD1	NA	TRBJ1-2	TRBV6-5
ASSLAGGYNQPQH	TRBD1	NA	TRBJ1-5	TRBV5-1
ASSLSQGGAEAF	TRBD1	NA	TRBJ1-1	TRBV5-1
ASSDSDRHTGELF	NA	NA	TRBJ2-2	TRBV6-4
ASGGGRVHYGYT	NA	NA	TRBJ1-2	TRBV9
ASRGQGSYEQY	TRBD1	NA	TRBJ2-7	TRBV27
AISESEGARAF	TRBD1	NA	TRBJ1-1	TRBV10-3
ASSLGPGKEQY	NA	NA	TRBJ2-7	TRBV4-2
ASRQRESYNEQF	TRBD2	few	TRBJ2-1	TRBV2
ASSYRVTGVNEQY	TRBD1	NA	TRBJ2-7	TRBV6-5
ASSEQGNQPQH	NA	NA	TRBJ1-5	TRBV2
ASSISATSSGANVLT	NA	once	TRBJ2-6	TRBV19
VAHRQGARTEAF	TRBD1	NA	TRBJ1-1	TRBV10-1
ACGQGDTEAF	TRBD1	NA	TRBJ1-1	TRBV2
ASSSGLAGGPFHRDTQY	TRBD2	once	TRBJ2-3	TRBV7-2